A single sample gave rise to the 9 T cell receptor beta chains below, sequenced in a study of CD8 T cells in ankylosing spondylitis. TCRdb re-derived calls from the 5' RACE reads in MiXCR, one entry per CDR3 protein. The sample shows more than 300,000 distinct CDR3 sequences, roughly 12% of them seen only once. Input material: blood, either unsorted or a sorted T cell fraction (not recorded which). The receptor set was obtained from a female donor with ankylosing spondylitis or in good health (not recorded which).

This clonotype was counted ten times or more. The genes are TRBV5-4 and TRBJ2-7; tentative D call: TRBD2 (6 bases). V lost 7 bases, J lost 1 base, and 6 bases lay in between. Germline values: CDR1 SGHNT, CDR2 YYREEE (reference sequence). The CDR3 totals 11 residues. The CDR3 bases are TGTGCCAGCGGGGGGTCCTACGAGCAGTACTTC. The encoded protein is CASGGSYEQYF. Full variable domain (remainder filled in from reference TRBV5-4 and TRBJ2-7): ETGVTQSPTHLIKTRGQQVTLRCSSQSGHNTVSWYQQALGQGPQFIFQYYREEENGRGNFPPRFSGLQFPNYSSELNVNALELDDSALYLCASGGSYEQYFGPGTRLTVT.

At least ten counts were recorded for this clonotype. V is TRBV20-1 and J is TRBJ2-7; no reliable D call. The CDR3 consists of 13 residues. The germline V gene has CDR1 DFQATT and CDR2 SNEGSKA (reference sequence). V gave up 6 bases and J gave up 2 bases, with 14 bases separating them. CDR3 region: CSAAKDQTYEQYF. CDR3 DNA sequence: TGCAGTGCCGCAAAGGACCAAACCTACGAGCAGTACTTC.

The chain uses TRBV20-1 and TRBJ2-3; D unresolved. V was cut by 5 bases and J by 2 bases, with 8 bases left in between. The CDR3 totals 12 residues. CDR1 and CDR2 from the germline V gene are DFQATT and SNEGSKA (reference sequence). The CDR3, as DNA: TGCAGTGCTCCCCAACTCACAGATACGCAGTATTTT. It specifies CSAPQLTDTQYF.

This clonotype was seen at least ten times. The V gene is TRBV12-3 or TRBV12-4, the J gene TRBJ2-3, with TRBD2 matching over 8 bases. This CDR3 spans 14 amino acids. The J segment lost 1 base and the V segment lost 8 bases, leaving 5 bases of the junction unmatched. The CDR3 DNA reads TGTGCCAGCCGAGCGGGGGTAGGCACAGATACGCAGTATTTT. As protein: CASRAGVGTDTQYF.

This clonotype was observed many times. This chain connects TRBV7-9 to TRBJ1-1, with D perhaps matching TRBD1 (5 bases). Germline CDR1 and CDR2: SEHNR and FQNEAQ (reference sequence). CDR3 length: 15 residues. V gave up 3 bases and J gave up 2 bases, with 13 bases separating them. CDR3 residues: CASSFGRVLNTEAFF. CDR3 nucleotide sequence: TGTGCCAGCAGCTTTGGCAGGGTCTTAAACACTGAAGCTTTCTTT.

A single count supports this clonotype. A much larger clone differs by one base, so this may be a read error. The chain couples TRBV28 to TRBJ1-1; D is perhaps TRBD1 (6 bases). Trimming removed 11 bases from V and 5 bases from J, with 18 bases in between. The germline V gene has CDR1 MDHEN and CDR2 SYDVKM. The CDR3 is made up of 13 amino acids. In DNA form, the CDR3 reads TGTGCCGGCCTAGGACAGTGTAAAACTGAAGCTTTCTTT. Protein: CAGLGQCKTEAFF.

The chain has TRBV19 and TRBJ2-3; D is ambiguous. V was trimmed by 3 bases and J by 4 bases, leaving 14 bases between them. The CDR3 runs 15 residues. Germline assignment: CDR1 LNHDA and CDR2 SQIVND (reference sequence). The CDR3 bases are TGTGCCAGTAGTATTTCACCGAAGGGCCCAGATACGCAGTATTTT. As protein: CASSISPKGPDTQYF.

This clonotype was recorded a few times. The V call is TRBV5-1, the J call TRBJ2-5; D unresolved. The CDR3 length is 15 residues. The V gene lost 4 bases and the J gene lost 5 bases, with 18 bases spanning the gap. In germline, CDR1 is SGHRS, CDR2 YFSETQ. The CDR3 DNA reads as TGCGCCAGCAGCCGTTACTTGGGGTCTGGGGAGACCCAGTACTTC. Translated: CASSRYLGSGETQYF.

This sequence joins TRBV6-1 and TRBJ2-6; TRBD1 matches at 8 bases. V lost 4 bases and J lost 0; bases outside the gene matches: 5. The CDR3 loop spans 17 amino acids. From germline, CDR1 is MNHNS and CDR2 SASEGT. The CDR3 nucleotides read TGTGCCAGCAGTGGACAGGGGATATACTCTGGGGCCAACGTCCTGACTTTC. Amino acid sequence: CASSGQGIYSGANVLTF.